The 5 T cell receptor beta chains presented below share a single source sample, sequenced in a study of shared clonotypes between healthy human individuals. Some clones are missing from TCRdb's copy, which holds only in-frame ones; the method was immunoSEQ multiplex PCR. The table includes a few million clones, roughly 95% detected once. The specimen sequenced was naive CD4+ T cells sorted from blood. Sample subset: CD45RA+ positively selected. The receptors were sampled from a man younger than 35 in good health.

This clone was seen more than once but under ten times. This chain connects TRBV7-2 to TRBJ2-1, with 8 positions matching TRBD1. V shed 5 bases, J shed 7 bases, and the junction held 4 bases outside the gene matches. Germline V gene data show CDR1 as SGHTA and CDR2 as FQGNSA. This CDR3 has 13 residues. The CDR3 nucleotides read TGTGCCAGCAGCAAGGACAGGGCGAATGAGCAGTTCTTC. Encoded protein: CASSKDRANEQFF.

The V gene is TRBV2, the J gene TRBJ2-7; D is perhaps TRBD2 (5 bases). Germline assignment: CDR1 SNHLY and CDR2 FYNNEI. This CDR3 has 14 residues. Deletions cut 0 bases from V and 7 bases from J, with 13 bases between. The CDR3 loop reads CASSEAGAWREQYF. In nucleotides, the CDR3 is TGTGCCAGCAGTGAAGCGGGAGCCTGGCGGGAGCAGTACTTC.

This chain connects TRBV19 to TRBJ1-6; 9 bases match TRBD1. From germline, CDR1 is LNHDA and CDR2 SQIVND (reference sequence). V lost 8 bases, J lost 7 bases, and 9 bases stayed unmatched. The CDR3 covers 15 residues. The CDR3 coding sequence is TGTGCCAGTGCCCTGACAGGGGGTCGCAATTCACCCCTCCACTTT. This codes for CASALTGGRNSPLHF.

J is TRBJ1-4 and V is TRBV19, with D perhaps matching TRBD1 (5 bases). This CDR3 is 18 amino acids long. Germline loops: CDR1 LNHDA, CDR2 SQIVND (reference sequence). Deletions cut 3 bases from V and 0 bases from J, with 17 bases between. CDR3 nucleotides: TGTGCCAGTAGTATTGATGGTCGGGGGATTGCAACTAATGAAAAACTGTTTTTT. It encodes CASSIDGRGIATNEKLFF.

This chain's CDR3 is CASTLGTGNEKLFF. DNA of the CDR3: TGTGCCAGCACCCTCGGGACGGGTAATGAAAAACTGTTTTTT. This rearrangement joins TRBV6-6 to TRBJ1-4, with D possibly matching TRBD1 (5 bases). CDR1 and CDR2 (germline): MNHNY, SVGAGI (reference sequence). The CDR3 has 14 amino acids. Trimming removed 7 bases at V and 4 bases at J, with 13 bases between.